This T cell receptor (beta chain) was identified during a study of blood T cells in healthy people across ages. The study, taken as a whole, reports: Naive and antigen-experienced cells were not separated, limiting conclusive comparison. A strong correlation between TCR beta diversity and naive T cell percentage was seen.

Germline CDR1 and CDR2: LGHDT and YNNKEL (reference sequence). CDR3 size: 21 residues. V was clipped by 2 bases and J by 1 base; unmatched bases: 13. Primed by a sample-barcoded 5' primer and a J-beta primer mix, a second PCR proceeded for about 7 to 12 cycles. In TCRdb, the 5' RACE reads were re-called with MiXCR into one record per CDR3 protein. The table lists around 1.7 million distinct CDR3 sequences, approximately 30% of them singletons, with more than 6% in the top ten. This clonotype has a handful of counts. Its target is unknown. The sample taken for sequencing was blood. The chain employs TRBV3-1 and TRBJ2-6; TRBD1 matches 11 bases. This clonotype was sampled from a woman in her 30s in good health. CDR3 DNA sequence: TGTGCCAGCAGCCAACGGACAGGGGGCCGCGTAGGGGCATCTGGGGCCAACGTCCTGACTTTC. It is translated as CASSQRTGGRVGASGANVLTF. Full variable domain (missing parts from reference TRBV3-1 and TRBJ2-6): DTAVSQTPKYLVTQMGNDKSIKCEQNLGHDTMYWYKQDSKKFLKIMFSYNNKELIINETVPNRFSPKSPDKAHLNLHINSLELGDSAVYFCASSQRTGGRVGASGANVLTFGAGSRLTVL.